Below are 15 T cell receptor beta chains sequenced from a single sample in a study of T cell responses to AZD1222 COVID-19 vaccine. The data were produced by immunoSEQ multiplex PCR, yet TCRdb's version contains in-frame clones alone and is incomplete. The data contain fewer than 120,000 clones, approximately 92% of them singletons. Sample: peripheral blood, taken 28 days after the second AZD1222 dose. Receptors originate from an adult who received the AZD1222 COVID-19 vaccine.

The chain links TRBV21-1 to TRBJ1-5. TRBV21-1 is termed a pseudogene. The CDR3 extends over 17 amino acids. The CDR3 protein is CASTRLEGWRVYQPQHF. The CDR3 DNA follows: TGTGCCAGCACCAGGTTGGAGGGGTGGAGGGTATATCAGCCCCAGCATTTT.

V is TRBV27 and J is TRBJ1-2; TRBD1 is a possible D gene (6 bases). V lost 0 bases, J lost 8 bases, and 13 bases lay in between. The CDR3 length is 14 residues. Per germline, CDR1 MNHEY and CDR2 SMNVEV (reference sequence). CDR3 protein: CASSLSWRGEGYTF. DNA of the CDR3: TGTGCCAGCAGTTTATCGTGGAGGGGGGAAGGCTACACCTTC.

The rearrangement joins TRBV5-4 to TRBJ1-1; 7 nucleotides line up with TRBD1. The CDR3 runs 14 residues. Germline V gives CDR1 SGHNT, CDR2 YYREEE (reference sequence). V was pared by 2 bases and J by 4 bases, with 5 bases of the junction left unmatched. CDR3 amino acids: CASSLPTGSTEAFF. For the CDR3, the DNA is TGTGCCAGCAGCTTACCGACAGGGAGCACTGAAGCTTTCTTT.

This chain links TRBV14 with TRBJ1-1; 9 positions match TRBD1. The CDR3 is 16 amino acids. Per germline, CDR1 SGHDN and CDR2 FVKESK. Trimming at V came to 3 bases and at J to 1 base, leaving 6 bases not matched to a gene. CDR3 nucleotide sequence: TGTGCCAGCAGCCAGGCCTTGGGACAGGGGAACACTGAAGCTTTCTTT. This codes for CASSQALGQGNTEAFF.

CDR3 DNA: TGTGCCAGCAGCCAAGAAGGGCACAACAATCAGCCCCAGCATTTT. Its translation: CASSQEGHNNQPQHF. This chain uses TRBV4-2 with TRBJ1-5, with D uncertain. The CDR3 is 15 residues long. The germline CDR1 and CDR2 sequences are LGHNA and YNFKEQ. The ends were cut back, 0 bases at V and 3 bases at J, with 9 bases in the middle.

The V and J genes are TRBV6-2 or TRBV6-3 and TRBJ2-5; 8 bases agree with TRBD2. The CDR3 loop spans 15 amino acids. After removal of 4 bases from V and 5 bases from J, the junction contained 9 bases not matched to a gene. Germline-derived CDR1 and CDR2 are MNHEY and SVGEGT. The CDR3 spells CASSFPGGGAETQYF. The CDR3 DNA reads as TGTGCCAGCAGTTTCCCCGGGGGGGGCGCCGAGACCCAGTACTTC.

This chain connects TRBV7-9 to TRBJ1-1; D unclear. CDR3 size: 13 residues. V shed 3 bases and J shed 4 bases, with 9 bases lying between them. Germline-derived CDR1 and CDR2 are SEHNR and FQNEAQ (reference sequence). CDR3 nucleotide sequence: TGTGCCAGCAGCTTTGCGCAGAGCACTGAAGCTTTCTTT. This gives the protein CASSFAQSTEAFF.

The J gene is TRBJ2-7, the V gene TRBV7-9, with unresolved D. This CDR3 has 12 amino acids. V gave up 2 bases and J gave up 3 bases, with 5 bases separating them. The germline CDR1 and CDR2 sequences are SEHNR and FQNEAQ (reference sequence). For the CDR3, the DNA is TGTGCCAGCAGCTTATACGGCTACGAGCAGTACTTC. Translation: CASSLYGYEQYF.

CDR3 in amino acids: CASSLQGLGDTQYF. The CDR3 nucleotides read TGTGCCAGCAGCTTACAGGGTTTGGGAGATACGCAGTATTTT. This chain connects TRBV5-4 to TRBJ2-3; TRBD1 might be the D (6 bases). The CDR3 spans 14 residues. V gave up 2 bases and J gave up 5 bases, with 12 bases separating them. Germline CDR1 SGHNT, CDR2 YYREEE (reference sequence).

The CDR3 is CAIKPGHGNTEAFF. The CDR3 DNA follows: TGTGCCATCAAACCGGGACATGGGAACACTGAAGCTTTCTTT. The chain carries TRBV10-3 and TRBJ1-1; D may be TRBD1 (6 bases). Germline V gives CDR1 ENHRY, CDR2 SYGVKD. The ends were cut back, 7 bases at V and 1 base at J, with 13 bases in the middle. The CDR3 covers 14 residues.

The rearrangement joins TRBV5-1 to TRBJ2-1, with TRBD1 identical over 9 bases. V lost 3 bases to trimming and J lost 4 bases; unmatched junction nucleotides: 2. CDR1 SGHRS and CDR2 YFSETQ come from the germline V gene. The CDR3 runs to 14 residues. DNA for the CDR3: TGCGCCAGCAGCTCGGGGACAGGGTACAATGAGCAGTTCTTC. Amino acids: CASSSGTGYNEQFF.

This clone has a single count. V gene TRBV7-9 combines with J gene TRBJ2-2; D unclear. V was pared by 0 bases and J by 1 base, with 6 bases between. In germline, CDR1 is SEHNR, CDR2 FQNEAQ (reference sequence). CDR3 size: 15 residues. CDR3 amino acids: CASSLALQNTGELFF. CDR3 bases: TGTGCCAGCAGCTTAGCGCTCCAGAACACCGGGGAGCTGTTTTTT.

This chain links TRBV7-2 with TRBJ1-4; TRBD1 aligns across 10 bases. The CDR3 sequence is 14 residues long. V lost 3 bases, J lost 8 bases, and 3 bases stayed unmatched. Germline V gene sequence: CDR1 SGHTA, CDR2 FQGNSA. The CDR3 region has the DNA TGTGCCAGCAGCTTGGGGACAGGGGACGAAAAACTGTTTTTT. Protein sequence: CASSLGTGDEKLFF.

In this sample, this clone turned up once. The rearrangement joins TRBV6-4 to TRBJ2-6; 7 nucleotides line up with TRBD1. Germline V gives CDR1 MRHNA, CDR2 SNTAGT. There are 16 residues in the CDR3. Unmatched junction bases numbered 10, after V lost 11 bases and J lost 0 bases. CDR3 sequence (DNA): TGTGCCGGAGAAGGGACAGCAGCCTCTGGGGCCAACGTCCTGACTTTC. Residues: CAGEGTAASGANVLTF.

The chain couples TRBV5-1 to TRBJ2-6; D unresolved. Trimming cost V 5 bases and J 2 bases, with 11 bases left between them. CDR1 SGHRS and CDR2 YFSETQ come from the germline V gene. The CDR3 extends over 15 amino acids. CDR3 in DNA: TGCGCCAGCAGTGTTGGGCCGCCTGGGGCCAACGTCCTGACTTTC. Amino acid sequence: CASSVGPPGANVLTF.